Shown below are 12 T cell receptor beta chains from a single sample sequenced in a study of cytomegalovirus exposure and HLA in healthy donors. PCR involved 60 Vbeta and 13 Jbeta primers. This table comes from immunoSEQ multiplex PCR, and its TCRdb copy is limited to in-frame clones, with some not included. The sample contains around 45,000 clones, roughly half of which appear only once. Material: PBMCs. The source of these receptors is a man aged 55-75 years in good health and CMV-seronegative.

CDR3 region: CASSEGTQYGYTF. CDR3 nucleotides: TGTGCCAGCAGTGAAGGGACTCAATATGGCTACACCTTC. The chain links TRBV25-1 to TRBJ1-2; tentative D call: TRBD1 (5 bases). Germline-derived CDR1 and CDR2 are MGHDK and SYGVNS. This CDR3 has 13 amino acids. Trimming shortened V by 2 bases and J by 5 bases, and 9 bases separated the two germline ends.

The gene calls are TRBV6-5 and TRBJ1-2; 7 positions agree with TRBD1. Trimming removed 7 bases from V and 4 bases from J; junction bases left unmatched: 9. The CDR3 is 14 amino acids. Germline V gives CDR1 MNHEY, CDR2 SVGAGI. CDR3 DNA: TGTGCCAGCACCCCGGGAGGGGGCAGCTATGGCTACACCTTC. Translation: CASTPGGGSYGYTF.

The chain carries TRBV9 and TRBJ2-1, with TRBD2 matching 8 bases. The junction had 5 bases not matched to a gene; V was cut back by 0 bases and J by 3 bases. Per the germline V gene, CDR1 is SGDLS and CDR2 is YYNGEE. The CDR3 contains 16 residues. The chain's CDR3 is CASSVGSSGGYNEQFF. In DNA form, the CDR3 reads TGTGCCAGCAGCGTAGGGTCAAGCGGGGGCTACAATGAGCAGTTCTTC.

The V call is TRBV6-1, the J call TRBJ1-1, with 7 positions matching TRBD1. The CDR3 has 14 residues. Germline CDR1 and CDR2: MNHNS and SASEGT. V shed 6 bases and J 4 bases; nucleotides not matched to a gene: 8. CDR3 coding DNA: TGTGCCAGCAGCTTGACAGGGTGGGGCACTGAAGCTTTCTTT. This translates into CASSLTGWGTEAFF.

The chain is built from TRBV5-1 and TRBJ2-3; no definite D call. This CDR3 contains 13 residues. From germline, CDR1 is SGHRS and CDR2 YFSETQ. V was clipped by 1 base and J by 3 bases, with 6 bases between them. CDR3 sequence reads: CASSLPGTDTQYF. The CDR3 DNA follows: TGCGCCAGCAGCTTGCCGGGTACAGATACGCAGTATTTT.

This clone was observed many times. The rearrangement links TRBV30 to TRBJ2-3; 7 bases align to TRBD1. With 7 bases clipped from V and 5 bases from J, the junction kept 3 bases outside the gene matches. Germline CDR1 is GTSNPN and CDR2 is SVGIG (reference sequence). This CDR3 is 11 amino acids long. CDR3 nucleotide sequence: TGTGCCTCCCACAGGGGAGATACGCAGTATTTT. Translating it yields CASHRGDTQYF.

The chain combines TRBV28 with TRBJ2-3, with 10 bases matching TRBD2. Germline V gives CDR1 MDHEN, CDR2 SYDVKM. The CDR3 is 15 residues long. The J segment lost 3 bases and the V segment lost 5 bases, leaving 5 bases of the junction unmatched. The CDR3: CASSASGGGTDTQYF. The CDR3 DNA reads TGTGCCAGCAGTGCGAGCGGGGGGGGGACAGATACGCAGTATTTT.

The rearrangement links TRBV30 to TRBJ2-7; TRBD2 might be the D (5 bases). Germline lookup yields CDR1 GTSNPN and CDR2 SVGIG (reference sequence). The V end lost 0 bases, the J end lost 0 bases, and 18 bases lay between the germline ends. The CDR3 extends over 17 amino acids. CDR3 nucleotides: TGTGCCTGGAGTGTTGGTTTTCGCGCGGGCAACTCCTACGAGCAGTACTTC. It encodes CAWSVGFRAGNSYEQYF. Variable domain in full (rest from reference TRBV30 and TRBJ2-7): SQTIHQWPATLVQPVGSPLSLECTVEGTSNPNLYWYRQAAGRGLQLLFYSVGIGQISSEVPQNLSASRPQDRQFILSSKKLLLSDSGFYLCAWSVGFRAGNSYEQYFGPGTRLTVT.

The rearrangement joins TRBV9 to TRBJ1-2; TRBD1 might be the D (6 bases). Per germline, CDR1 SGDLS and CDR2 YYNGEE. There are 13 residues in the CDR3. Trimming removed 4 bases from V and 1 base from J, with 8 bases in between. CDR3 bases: TGTGCCAGCAGCCCGGACAGTAACTATGGCTACACCTTC. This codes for CASSPDSNYGYTF.

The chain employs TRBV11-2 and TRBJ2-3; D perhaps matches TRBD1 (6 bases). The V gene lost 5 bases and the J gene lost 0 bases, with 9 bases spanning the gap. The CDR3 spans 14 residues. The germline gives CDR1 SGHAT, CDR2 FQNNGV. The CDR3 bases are TGTGCCAGCAGCCCCAGGGGTAGCACAGATACGCAGTATTTT. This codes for CASSPRGSTDTQYF.

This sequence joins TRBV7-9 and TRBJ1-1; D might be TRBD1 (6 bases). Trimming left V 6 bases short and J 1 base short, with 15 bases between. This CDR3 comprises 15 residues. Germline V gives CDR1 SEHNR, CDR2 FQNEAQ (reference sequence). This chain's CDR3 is CASREQGGWNTEAFF. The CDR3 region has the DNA TGTGCCAGCAGAGAACAGGGTGGATGGAACACTGAAGCTTTCTTT. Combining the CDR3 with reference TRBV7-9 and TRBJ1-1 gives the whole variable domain DTGVSQNPRHKITKRGQNVTFRCDPISEHNRLYWYRQTLGQGPEFLTYFQNEAQLEKSRLLSDRFSAERPKGSFSTLEIQRTEQGDSAMYLCASREQGGWNTEAFFGQGTRLTVV.

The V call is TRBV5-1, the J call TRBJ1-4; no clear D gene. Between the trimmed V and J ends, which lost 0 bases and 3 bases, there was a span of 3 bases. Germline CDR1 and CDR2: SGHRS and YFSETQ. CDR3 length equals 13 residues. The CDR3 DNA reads TGCGCCAGCAGCTTGGGAGCTAATGAAAAACTGTTTTTT. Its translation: CASSLGANEKLFF.